Listed here are 24 T cell receptor beta chains from one sample, sequenced in a study of T cell responses to AZD1222 COVID-19 vaccine (dated by TCRdb to 2020 to 2022). The library was built by means of the immunoSEQ multiplex PCR assay. The clones in this table, taken by TCRdb from immuneACCESS, are in-frame only. Not every clone is retained; where verified, under half of the shortfall comes from an unresolved V gene, and the cause of the rest is unknown. Recorded for this sample are 120,000 or so clones; roughly 90% of them occurred a single time. The ten largest clones add up to over 7.5% of the sample. What the time point label conveys for this sample: about 28 days (+/-7) after the second vaccine dose. Specimen: peripheral blood, collected 28 days after the second AZD1222 dose. The receptors here all came from an adult who received the AZD1222 COVID-19 vaccine.

The chain employs TRBV7-2 and TRBJ2-1, with TRBD1 as a possible D gene (6 bases). The CDR3 covers 15 residues. Germline CDR1 and CDR2: SGHTA and FQGNSA. V shed 5 bases and J shed 15 bases, with 26 bases lying between them. CDR3 region: CASSPRLTGPYRRFF. DNA of the CDR3: TGTGCCAGCAGCCCCCGGTTAACAGGGCCTTACCGACGGTTCTTC.

The CDR3 nucleotides are TGTGCCAGCAGCTCGGGGGGGAGGTCAGATACGCAGTATTTT. This codes for CASSSGGRSDTQYF. This rearrangement joins TRBV28 to TRBJ2-3; 8 bases are shared with TRBD2. CDR3 length: 14 residues. V lost 6 bases and J lost 4; bases outside the gene matches: 6. Germline-derived CDR1 and CDR2 are MDHEN and SYDVKM.

This clone is a singleton in its sample. CDR3 in DNA: TGTGCCAGCAGCCCAAAGGGAGGGGGTAGCAATCAGCCCCAGCATTTT. As protein: CASSPKGGGSNQPQHF. This chain uses TRBV7-2 with TRBJ1-5, with a possible D match to TRBD1 (6 bases). The CDR3 spans 16 residues. In germline, CDR1 is SGHTA, CDR2 FQGNSA. Trimming removed 5 bases at V and 0 bases at J, with 14 bases between.

CDR3 sequence (DNA): TGTGCCAGCAGGCCGGGACAGGACTATGGCTACACCTTC. Protein: CASRPGQDYGYTF. The chain employs TRBV6-5 and TRBJ1-2, with TRBD1 matching over 8 bases. The germline V gene has CDR1 MNHEY and CDR2 SVGAGI. CDR3 length equals 13 residues. V lost 6 bases and J lost 3; bases outside the gene matches: 3.

The chain uses TRBV3-1 (or the pseudogene TRBV3-2) and TRBJ1-6; D is undetermined. The CDR3 extends over 19 amino acids. Germline CDR1 LGHDT, CDR2 YNNKEL (reference sequence). V lost 4 bases, J lost 0 bases, and 19 bases lay in between. The CDR3 nucleotides are TGTGCCAGCAGCCGAACGGTGGGGATAACGAGCTCCTATAATTCACCCCTCCACTTT. Translating gives CASSRTVGITSSYNSPLHF.

The chain combines TRBV27 with TRBJ2-1; TRBD2 matches at 8 bases. The CDR3 extends over 15 amino acids. Germline V gene sequence: CDR1 MNHEY, CDR2 SMNVEV (reference sequence). J gave up 4 bases and V 5 bases, and 7 bases lay outside the gene matches. The CDR3 reads CASSELAVPYNEQFF. In DNA form, the CDR3 reads TGTGCCAGCAGTGAACTAGCGGTCCCTTACAATGAGCAGTTCTTC.

V and J are TRBV7-6 and TRBJ1-2; tentative D call: TRBD1 (5 bases). V was clipped by 0 bases and J by 4 bases, with 15 bases between them. The CDR3 has 16 amino acids. In germline, CDR1 is SGHVS, CDR2 FNYEAQ. The CDR3, as DNA: TGTGCCAGCAGCTTAGCGCCCGGAGGGGATTTCTATGGCTACACCTTC. Its protein is CASSLAPGGDFYGYTF.

In this sample, this clone turned up once. The chain links TRBV21-1 to TRBJ1-5. TRBV21-1 is shown as a pseudogene. The CDR3 has 15 residues. CDR3 sequence (DNA): TGTGCCAGCAGCAATCCGGGCAGGCACGATCAGCCCCAGCATTTT. Its protein is CASSNPGRHDQPQHF.

This clone has just one count. The rearrangement links TRBV7-2 to TRBJ1-6, with a weak D call TRBD1 (6 bases). Germline lookup yields CDR1 SGHTA and CDR2 FQGNSA. Trimming shortened V by 5 bases and J by 5 bases, and 13 bases separated the two germline ends. The CDR3 consists of 15 residues. The CDR3, as DNA: TGTGCCAGCAGCCCAGGGGTTATCGATAATTCACCCCTCCACTTT. It encodes CASSPGVIDNSPLHF. Variable domain in full (rest from reference TRBV7-2 and TRBJ1-6): GAGVSQSPSNKVTEKGKDVELRCDPISGHTALYWYRQSLGQGLEFLIYFQGNSAPDKSGLPSDRFSAERTGGSVSTLTIQRTQQEDSAVYLCASSPGVIDNSPLHFGNGTRLTVT.

V is TRBV19 and J is TRBJ2-2; 11 bases are shared with TRBD1. This CDR3 is built from 15 residues. CDR1 and CDR2 from the germline V gene are LNHDA and SQIVND (reference sequence). The J segment lost 4 bases and the V segment lost 6 bases, leaving 4 bases of the junction unmatched. CDR3 protein: CASRPGTGGTGELFF. The CDR3 coding sequence is TGTGCCAGTAGACCCGGGACAGGGGGCACCGGGGAGCTGTTTTTT.

The table lists this clone with a count of one. The gene calls are TRBV6-5 and TRBJ1-1; no clear D gene. V was pared by 0 bases and J by 1 base, with 6 bases between. CDR1 MNHEY and CDR2 SVGAGI come from the germline V gene. The CDR3 is 14 residues long. CDR3 sequence: CASSYSTPNTEAFF. The CDR3 nucleotides read TGTGCCAGCAGTTACTCGACGCCGAACACTGAAGCTTTCTTT.

V is TRBV7-2 and J is TRBJ1-3; tentative D call: TRBD1 (6 bases). From germline, CDR1 is SGHTA and CDR2 FQGNSA. Trimming left V 3 bases short and J 3 bases short, with 15 bases between. The CDR3 sequence is 16 residues long. Written as DNA, the CDR3 is TGTGCCAGCAGCTTCAGGGGCACAGTCGTTGGAAACACCATATATTTT. Protein product: CASSFRGTVVGNTIYF.

This chain uses TRBV28 with TRBJ2-4; 7 bases are shared with TRBD1. V lost 4 bases and J lost 4; bases outside the gene matches: 7. In germline, CDR1 is MDHEN, CDR2 SYDVKM. The CDR3 spans 15 residues. The CDR3 DNA reads as TGTGCCAGCAGTTCAGACAGGGTCCTTAAAAACATTCAGTACTTC. As protein: CASSSDRVLKNIQYF. The whole variable domain, remainder taken from reference TRBV28 and TRBJ2-4, is DVKVTQSSRYLVKRTGEKVFLECVQDMDHENMFWYRQDPGLGLRLIYFSYDVKMKEKGDIPEGYSVSREKKERFSLILESASTNQTSMYLCASSSDRVLKNIQYFGAGTRLSVL.

The CDR3 coding sequence is TGTGCCACCAGTGATTGGCCTTCCGCCAGGGACGAAAACATTCAGTACTTC. It encodes CATSDWPSARDENIQYF. The genes are TRBV24-1 and TRBJ2-4; D is tentatively TRBD1 or TRBD2 (5 bases each). V was trimmed by 2 bases and J by 5 bases, leaving 18 bases between them. Germline CDR1 reads KGHDR; CDR2 reads SFDVKD. This CDR3 spans 17 amino acids.

This chain links TRBV28 with TRBJ2-7, with 8 bases matching TRBD2. Germline CDR1 MDHEN, CDR2 SYDVKM. This CDR3 comprises 15 residues. The J segment lost 3 bases and the V segment lost 5 bases, leaving 9 bases of the junction unmatched. The CDR3 bases are TGTGCCAGCAGTCTACCGGGACTAGTAAACTACGAGCAGTACTTC. It encodes CASSLPGLVNYEQYF. The full variable domain, its missing parts supplied by reference TRBV28 and TRBJ2-7, is DVKVTQSSRYLVKRTGEKVFLECVQDMDHENMFWYRQDPGLGLRLIYFSYDVKMKEKGDIPEGYSVSREKKERFSLILESASTNQTSMYLCASSLPGLVNYEQYFGPGTRLTVT.

The gene calls are TRBV7-2 and TRBJ2-2, with 9 nucleotides matching TRBD1. Germline V CDR1 and CDR2: SGHTA, FQGNSA. There are 14 residues in the CDR3. J lost 1 base, V lost 9 bases, and 3 bases had no gene match. CDR3 DNA: TGTGCCAGTAACAGGGGGCAGAACACCGGGGAGCTGTTTTTT. Its protein product is CASNRGQNTGELFF.

The rearrangement links TRBV4-2 to TRBJ2-3, with D hard to call. V was trimmed by 1 base and J by 7 bases, leaving 9 bases between them. Germline V gene lookup returns CDR1 LGHNA and CDR2 YNFKEQ. The CDR3 covers 13 residues. The CDR3 DNA reads as TGTGCCAGCAGCCAAGGGGAAGGAAATACGCAGTATTTT. Its protein product is CASSQGEGNTQYF.

This clone was seen just once. V gene TRBV18 combines with J gene TRBJ2-7; the D is unclear. V shed 4 bases and J shed 0 bases, with 10 bases lying between them. CDR1 is KGHSH, CDR2 LQKENI, per germline. This CDR3 contains 14 residues. DNA of the CDR3: TGTGCCAGCTCACGAACTGTCGGCTCCTACGAGCAGTACTTC. Protein sequence: CASSRTVGSYEQYF.

The rearrangement uses TRBV18 and TRBJ2-7; TRBD2 matches 7 bases. Germline CDR1 is KGHSH and CDR2 is LQKENI. The CDR3 sequence is 15 residues long. With V trimmed by 6 bases and J by 4 bases, 12 bases remained unmatched. The CDR3 here is CASSPSPGLLYEQYF. CDR3 DNA: TGTGCCAGCTCGCCCTCCCCGGGACTACTTTACGAGCAGTACTTC. Together with reference TRBV18 and TRBJ2-7, the CDR3 gives the full variable domain: NAGVMQNPRHLVRRRGQEARLRCSPMKGHSHVYWYRQLPEEGLKFMVYLQKENIIDESGMPKERFSAEFPKEGPSILRIQQVVRGDSAAYFCASSPSPGLLYEQYFGPGTRLTVT.

This chain connects TRBV28 to TRBJ1-2, with unresolved D. Germline lookup yields CDR1 MDHEN and CDR2 SYDVKM. This CDR3 comprises 13 residues. The V end lost 7 bases, the J end lost 2 bases, and 11 bases lay between the germline ends. The CDR3 here is CASIHPENYGYTF. The CDR3 coding sequence is TGTGCCAGCATCCACCCGGAAAACTATGGCTACACCTTC.

The chain joins TRBV15 to TRBJ2-3; 8 bases line up with TRBD2. Germline V gene data show CDR1 as LNHNV and CDR2 as YYDKDF (reference sequence). J gave up 1 base and V 3 bases, and 3 bases lay outside the gene matches. CDR3 length: 15 amino acids. CDR3 loop: CATSRSTSGTDTQYF. The CDR3 nucleotides are TGTGCCACCAGCAGGTCGACTAGCGGCACAGATACGCAGTATTTT.

A few counts support this clone. This chain uses TRBV6-5 with TRBJ2-1; D ambiguous. V was pared by 6 bases and J by 6 bases, with 12 bases between. CDR1 and CDR2 from the germline V gene are MNHEY and SVGAGI. The CDR3 consists of 13 residues. CDR3 region: CASSPMSGNEQFF. The CDR3 coding sequence is TGTGCCAGCAGCCCCATGTCGGGCAATGAGCAGTTCTTC.

The gene calls are TRBV5-1 and TRBJ1-5, with D maybe TRBD1 (5 bases). Trimming left V 3 bases short and J 5 bases short, with 15 bases between. This CDR3 has 15 residues. The germline gives CDR1 SGHRS, CDR2 YFSETQ. The DNA for the CDR3 is TGCGCCAGCAGCTCGGGGGTTCACGGTGATCAGCCCCAGCATTTT. Protein sequence: CASSSGVHGDQPQHF.

The chain recombines TRBV2 with TRBJ1-5, with 7 bases lining up with TRBD1. The V gene end was trimmed by 6 bases and the J gene end by 4 bases; junction bases not matched to a gene: 9. The CDR3 is 15 amino acids. Germline values: CDR1 SNHLY, CDR2 FYNNEI. The CDR3 sequence is CASRYTGTDNQPQHF. DNA of the CDR3: TGTGCCAGCAGGTACACCGGGACAGATAATCAGCCCCAGCATTTT.